Below are 9 T cell receptor beta chains sequenced from a single sample in a study of blood T cell repertoires in COVID-19. Only in-frame clones appear in the TCRdb table, and some are missing; sequencing was by immunoSEQ multiplex PCR. The sample has around 130,000 clones; 70% to 85% are singletons. Specimen: peripheral blood. The source of these receptors is a woman older than 75 with acute or convalescent COVID-19.

The gene calls are TRBV2 and TRBJ1-2; D gene unclear. This CDR3 comprises 14 residues. Deletions cut 1 base from V and 0 bases from J, with 6 bases between. CDR1 is SNHLY, CDR2 FYNNEI, per germline. The CDR3 sequence is CASSEGQANYGYTF. Written as DNA, the CDR3 is TGTGCCAGCAGTGAAGGTCAGGCTAACTATGGCTACACCTTC. Together with reference TRBV2 and TRBJ1-2, the CDR3 gives the full variable domain: EPEVTQTPSHQVTQMGQEVILRCVPISNHLYFYWYRQILGQKVEFLVSFYNNEISEKSEIFDDQFSVERPDGSNFTLKIRSTKLEDSAMYFCASSEGQANYGYTFGSGTRLTVV.

V usage is TRBV7-2 and J usage is TRBJ1-5; D gene uncertain. Trimming left V 5 bases short and J 0 bases short, with 8 bases between. CDR3 length: 14 amino acids. Germline V gene data show CDR1 as SGHTA and CDR2 as FQGNSA. The CDR3 spells CASSGQYSNQPQHF. In DNA, the CDR3 is TGTGCCAGCAGCGGGCAGTATAGCAATCAGCCCCAGCATTTT.

The V and J genes are TRBV5-8 and TRBJ1-2; 7 bases match TRBD1. V lost 2 bases and J lost 6; bases outside the gene matches: 4. Germline loops: CDR1 SGHTS, CDR2 YDEGEE. The CDR3 has 13 amino acids. The CDR3, as DNA: TGTGCCAGCAGCTTTCGTCAGGGGGATGGCTACACCTTC. This encodes CASSFRQGDGYTF.

DNA for the CDR3: TGTGCCAGCAGCCCCCGGGGGGGTAGCACAGATACGCAGTATTTT. Amino acids: CASSPRGGSTDTQYF. The V and J genes are TRBV9 and TRBJ2-3; 8 bases are shared with TRBD2. The CDR3 spans 15 residues. Germline-derived CDR1 and CDR2 are SGDLS and YYNGEE. Trimming removed 4 bases from V and 0 bases from J; junction bases left unmatched: 4. Full variable domain (missing parts from reference TRBV9 and TRBJ2-3): DSGVTQTPKHLITATGQRVTLRCSPRSGDLSVYWYQQSLDQGLQFLIQYYNGEERAKGNILERFSAQQFPDLHSELNLSSLELGDSALYFCASSPRGGSTDTQYFGPGTRLTVL.

The chain joins TRBV6-8 to TRBJ1-3, with TRBD1 identical over 8 bases. The V and J ends lost 6 bases and 2 bases, in that order; junction bases with no gene match: 6. CDR3 length: 15 amino acids. In germline, CDR1 is MNHGY, CDR2 SAAAGT. The CDR3 coding sequence is TGTGCCAGCAGCCCGACAGGGGCAACTGGAAACACCATATATTTT. Protein product: CASSPTGATGNTIYF.

V usage is TRBV24-1 and J usage is TRBJ2-1, with D uncertain. V lost 5 bases, J lost 7 bases, and 8 bases lay in between. There are 12 residues in the CDR3. The germline CDR1 and CDR2 sequences are KGHDR and SFDVKD. CDR3 region: CATSATENEQFF. The CDR3, as DNA: TGTGCCACCAGTGCGACGGAGAATGAGCAGTTCTTC.

The chain carries TRBV7-2 and TRBJ2-2, with D hard to call. CDR3 length equals 13 residues. CDR1 is SGHTA, CDR2 FQGNSA, per germline. Trimming took 5 bases from V and 6 from J, leaving 10 bases between them. The CDR3 here is CASSKDFAGELFF. CDR3 nucleotides: TGTGCCAGCAGCAAAGACTTCGCCGGGGAGCTGTTTTTT.

The V and J genes are TRBV5-5 and TRBJ2-1; the match to TRBD1 covers 7 bases. CDR1 is SGHKS and CDR2 is YYEKEE in the germline V gene (reference sequence). V lost 4 bases to trimming and J lost 0 bases; unmatched junction nucleotides: 4. This CDR3 is 15 amino acids long. CDR3 amino acids: CASSQGQSSYNEQFF. CDR3 DNA: TGTGCCAGCAGCCAGGGACAGAGCTCCTACAATGAGCAGTTCTTC.

The V gene is TRBV6-1, the J gene TRBJ1-2, with D perhaps matching TRBD1 (6 bases). The V end lost 4 bases, the J end lost 5 bases, and 20 bases lay between the germline ends. There are 16 residues in the CDR3. Germline values: CDR1 MNHNS, CDR2 SASEGT. This CDR3 is CASSGGPGGDFYGYTF. CDR3 sequence (DNA): TGTGCCAGCAGTGGGGGCCCGGGGGGCGATTTTTATGGCTACACCTTC.